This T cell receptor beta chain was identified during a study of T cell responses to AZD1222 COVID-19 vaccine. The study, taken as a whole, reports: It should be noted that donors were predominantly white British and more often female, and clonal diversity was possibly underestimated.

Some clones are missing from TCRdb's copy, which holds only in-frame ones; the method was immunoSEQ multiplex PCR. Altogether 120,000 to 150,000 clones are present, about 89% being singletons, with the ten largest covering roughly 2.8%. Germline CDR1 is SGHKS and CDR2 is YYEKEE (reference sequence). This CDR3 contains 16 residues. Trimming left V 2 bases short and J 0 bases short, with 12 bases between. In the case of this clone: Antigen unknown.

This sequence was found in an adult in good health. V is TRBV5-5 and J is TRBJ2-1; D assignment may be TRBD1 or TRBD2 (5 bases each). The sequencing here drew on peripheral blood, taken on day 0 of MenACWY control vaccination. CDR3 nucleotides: TGTGCCAGCAGCTTAGAGGGGATGAGCTCCTACAATGAGCAGTTCTTC. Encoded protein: CASSLEGMSSYNEQFF. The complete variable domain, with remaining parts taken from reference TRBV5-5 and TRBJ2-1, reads DAGVTQSPTHLIKTRGQQVTLRCSPISGHKSVSWYQQVLGQGPQFIFQYYEKEERGRGNFPDRFSARQFPNYSSELNVNALLLGDSALYLCASSLEGMSSYNEQFFGPGTRLTVL.